The next 22 T cell receptor beta chains were all read from a single sample in a study of blood T cells in healthy people across ages. Next came a second PCR, run for about 6 to 12 cycles, which used a sample-barcoded 5' primer along with a J-beta primer mix. Each CDR3 protein gets one entry after TCRdb re-called the 5' RACE reads with MiXCR. The sample lists fewer than 2,000,000 distinct CDR3 sequences, about 39% occurring once. Sequenced sample: blood. The source is a human donor in good health.

This clonotype was counted between two and nine times. The chain links TRBV7-3 to TRBJ2-7; 7 nucleotides line up with TRBD1. CDR3 size: 14 residues. The J segment lost 4 bases and the V segment lost 3 bases, leaving 6 bases of the junction unmatched. Germline CDR1 SGHTA, CDR2 FQGTGA. The CDR3 sequence: CASSLGQPKYEQYF. The CDR3 DNA is TGTGCCAGCAGCTTGGGACAGCCTAAATACGAGCAGTACTTC.

The rearrangement uses TRBV15 and TRBJ1-1; D gene ambiguous. V was cut by 5 bases and J by 4 bases, with 11 bases left in between. CDR1 and CDR2 from the germline V gene are LNHNV and YYDKDF (reference sequence). The CDR3 spans 13 residues. CDR3 protein: CATSALGGTEAFF. CDR3 nucleotide sequence: TGTGCCACCAGCGCCCTTGGCGGCACTGAAGCTTTCTTT.

This clonotype was counted a few times. The chain recombines TRBV9 with TRBJ2-7; a weak D match, TRBD2 (6 bases). CDR3 length: 14 amino acids. V was cut by 0 bases and J by 7 bases, with 14 bases left in between. Germline V CDR1 and CDR2: SGDLS, YYNGEE. The CDR3 DNA reads as TGTGCCAGCAGCGTAGCGGGGGTCGCCAGGGAGCAGTACTTC. Amino acid sequence: CASSVAGVAREQYF. The full variable domain, completed using reference TRBV9 and TRBJ2-7, is DSGVTQTPKHLITATGQRVTLRCSPRSGDLSVYWYQQSLDQGLQFLIQYYNGEERAKGNILERFSAQQFPDLHSELNLSSLELGDSALYFCASSVAGVAREQYFGPGTRLTVT.

The V and J genes are TRBV12-3 or TRBV12-4 and TRBJ1-6; D perhaps matches TRBD1 (6 bases). The V end lost 4 bases, the J end lost 8 bases, and 9 bases lay between the germline ends. The CDR3 is made up of 13 amino acids. In nucleotides, the CDR3 is TGTGCCAGCAGTTCCCACAGGGATTCACCCCTCCACTTT. Translating it yields CASSSHRDSPLHF.

This chain links TRBV11-2 with TRBJ1-6, with TRBD1 matching 7 bases. The J segment lost 8 bases and the V segment lost 5 bases, leaving 0 bases of the junction unmatched. Germline CDR1 SGHAT, CDR2 FQNNGV. The CDR3 totals 12 residues. The CDR3 DNA reads as TGTGCCAGCAGCGGGACAGATTCACCCCTCCACTTT. It codes for CASSGTDSPLHF.

This clonotype was seen a handful of times. The J gene is TRBJ2-2, the V gene TRBV7-2; 8 nucleotides agree with TRBD1. The J segment lost 5 bases and the V segment lost 6 bases, leaving 14 bases of the junction unmatched. Germline CDR1 SGHTA, CDR2 FQGNSA. This CDR3 region has 17 residues. The CDR3 coding sequence is TGTGCCAGCAGTTCATCAACTCAGGGGGCGGGAACCGGGGAGCTGTTTTTT. The encoded protein is CASSSSTQGAGTGELFF.

Comments on this clonotype: One end of the junction varies from germline; a read error may be responsible. The rearrangement links TRBV4-3 to TRBJ2-7; a possible D gene is TRBD1 (5 bases). Germline lookup yields CDR1 LGHNA and CDR2 YSLEER. The CDR3 spans 14 residues. The CDR3 region is CASSQDLWGYERYF. The CDR3 DNA is TGCGCCAGCAGCCAAGATCTTTGGGGCTACGAGCGGTACTTC.

This chain uses TRBV24-1 with TRBJ2-3; 10 nucleotides align to TRBD2. Looked up from germline, CDR1 is KGHDR and CDR2 is SFDVKD. V was pared by 4 bases and J by 1 base, with 4 bases of the junction left unmatched. The CDR3 consists of 16 residues. DNA for the CDR3: TGTGCCACCAGTGAGCTAGCGGGGGACCGCACAGATACGCAGTATTTT. Protein sequence: CATSELAGDRTDTQYF.

The gene calls are TRBV20-1 and TRBJ2-7; D might be TRBD1 (6 bases). Trimming left V 5 bases short and J 4 bases short, with 12 bases between. The CDR3 contains 12 residues. CDR1 is DFQATT and CDR2 is SNEGSKA in the germline V gene (reference sequence). CDR3 nucleotides: TGCAGTGCTTCTTGGACAGAGTACGAGCAGTACTTC. Protein product: CSASWTEYEQYF.

This clonotype was counted between two and nine times. V and J are TRBV7-9 and TRBJ2-5, with D possibly matching TRBD2 (7 bases). Trimming cost V 4 bases and J 3 bases, with 12 bases left between them. The CDR3 extends over 14 amino acids. CDR1 and CDR2 from the germline V gene are SEHNR and FQNEAQ (reference sequence). The CDR3 nucleotides read TGTGCCAGCAGCTCGGGGGGCCTCAAAGAGACCCAGTACTTC. This translates into CASSSGGLKETQYF.

The sample holds a few counts of this clonotype. The CDR3: CASRQGEFTDTQYF. DNA for the CDR3: TGTGCCAGCAGGCAGGGGGAGTTCACAGATACGCAGTATTTT. The chain is built from TRBV6-1 and TRBJ2-3; 7 nucleotides match TRBD1. J lost 2 bases, V lost 6 bases, and 5 bases had no gene match. The CDR3 sequence is 14 residues long. CDR1 is MNHNS and CDR2 is SASEGT in the germline V gene.

Regarding this clonotype: This clone may be a read error of a much larger clone one base away. This chain connects TRBV28 to TRBJ1-2; the match to TRBD1 covers 7 bases. This CDR3 is built from 12 residues. Germline V lookup: CDR1 MDHEN, CDR2 SYDVKM. With V trimmed by 8 bases and J by 6 bases, 6 bases remained unmatched. CDR3 DNA: TGTGCCAGCGGCTTACAGGGGAATGGCTACACCTTC. Translating it yields CASGLQGNGYTF.

V usage is TRBV9 and J usage is TRBJ1-4, with D maybe TRBD1 (6 bases). Germline CDR1 and CDR2: SGDLS and YYNGEE. Trimming stripped 6 bases from V and 7 bases from J, with 22 bases between. The CDR3 loop spans 16 amino acids. CDR3 sequence: CASKRHQRGRGEKLFF. Here the CDR3 DNA reads TGTGCCAGCAAGCGCCACCAACGGGGGCGGGGTGAAAAACTGTTTTTT.

This clonotype was counted between two and nine times. CDR3 in amino acids: CASSRNRGHEQYF. Written as DNA, the CDR3 is TGCGCCAGCAGCCGTAACAGGGGCCACGAGCAGTACTTC. V usage is TRBV4-3 and J usage is TRBJ2-7; 7 bases fit TRBD1. The junction had 5 bases not matched to a gene; V was cut back by 4 bases and J by 5 bases. Per the germline V gene, CDR1 is LGHNA and CDR2 is YSLEER. The CDR3 is 13 residues long.

This clonotype turned up a few times. The rearrangement joins TRBV5-1 to TRBJ2-1, with D uncertain. Germline values: CDR1 SGHRS, CDR2 YFSETQ. The CDR3 totals 14 residues. V was trimmed by 6 bases and J by 5 bases, leaving 15 bases between them. CDR3 residues: CASTVMVGHNEQFF. In DNA, the CDR3 is TGCGCCAGCACCGTGATGGTAGGGCACAATGAGCAGTTCTTC.

The chain is built from TRBV6-2 or TRBV6-3 and TRBJ2-1, with 14 nucleotides matching TRBD2. The length of the CDR3 is 16 residues. Germline V lookup: CDR1 MNHEY, CDR2 SVGEGT. The ends lost 6 bases at V and 8 bases at J; junction bases unmatched: 9. DNA for the CDR3: TGTGCCAGCAGCCCTCCCCGACTAGCGGGAGGGGATGAGCAGTTCTTC. This gives the protein CASSPPRLAGGDEQFF.

The gene calls are TRBV9 and TRBJ1-2, with no clear D. The germline CDR1 and CDR2 sequences are SGDLS and YYNGEE. V lost 3 bases, J lost 4 bases, and 13 bases lay in between. The CDR3 has 14 residues. Written as DNA, the CDR3 is TGTGCCAGCAGCGGCCACAGTGAATCCTATGGCTACACCTTC. This gives the protein CASSGHSESYGYTF.

This clonotype was counted only a few times. This rearrangement joins TRBV5-1 to TRBJ2-5; the D is unclear. The V gene's germline CDR1 is SGHRS and CDR2 YFSETQ. The CDR3 loop spans 13 amino acids. The V end lost 0 bases, the J end lost 4 bases, and 7 bases lay between the germline ends. For the CDR3, the DNA is TGCGCCAGCAGCTTGGATATGGCAGAGACCCAGTACTTC. Translation gives CASSLDMAETQYF.

This rearrangement joins TRBV28 to TRBJ1-5; 8 bases align to TRBD1. CDR1 is MDHEN, CDR2 SYDVKM, per germline. The ends lost 5 bases at V and 14 bases at J; junction bases unmatched: 23. This CDR3 region has 17 residues. DNA for the CDR3: TGTGCCAGCAGTCTCACCGGGACAGGTTCCCTAAGGGGAGGCGAGCATTTT. Amino acids: CASSLTGTGSLRGGEHF.

The genes are TRBV25-1 and TRBJ2-5; D is tentatively TRBD1 or TRBD2 (5 bases each). Matching the DNA end better, TRBJ2-7 makes the J call doubtful. The CDR3 totals 17 residues. Germline values: CDR1 MGHDK, CDR2 SYGVNS. CDR3 coding DNA: TGTGCCAGCAGTGAATATTTCTCAGGGACGTCCCCCTACGAGCAGTACTTC. This codes for CASSEYFSGTSPYEQYF.

The V call is TRBV7-2, the J call TRBJ1-2; D not certain. In germline, CDR1 is SGHTA, CDR2 FQGNSA. The CDR3 loop spans 14 amino acids. Trimming took 5 bases from V and 7 from J, leaving 17 bases between them. CDR3 nucleotides: TGTGCCAGCAGCCCTGCACCCGACTACGGTGGCTACACCTTC. It yields the protein CASSPAPDYGGYTF.

The chain joins TRBV12-3 or TRBV12-4 to TRBJ2-4; TRBD1 or TRBD2 may be the D gene (5 bases each). The CDR3 totals 14 residues. Trimming removed 2 bases at V and 13 bases at J, with 18 bases between. The CDR3 DNA sequence: TGTGCCAGCAGTTTAAGTTCCTTTGGGGGTGAGCAGTACTTC. Protein: CASSLSSFGGEQYF.